A single T cell receptor beta chain is shown here with its context. This clonotype was counted a few times. Its specific antigen is unknown. No clone much larger than this one lies a single base away; base qualities are absent. Deletion took 8 bases off V and 4 bases off J, with a span of 17 bases between the germline ends. Looking up the germline V gene yields CDR1 MDHEN and CDR2 SYDVKM. CDR3 length: 14 amino acids, cysteine to phenylalanine. Just the 42-base CDR3 DNA is kept, in frame starting at base 1. A case-control design nested within a healthcare worker cohort in London, UK, was used, with weekly nasopharyngeal swab PCR tests and blood sampling performed. Between 23 and 31 March 2020, the week of the UK lockdown, healthcare workers were enrolled and then followed up weekly for as long as 16 weeks. This entry belongs to a study of early T cells in non-severe SARS-CoV-2 infection (dated by TCRdb to the early 2020s). Describing the broader study: Because TCR sequencing relied on bulk RNA taken from unsorted whole blood, pairing of alpha and beta chains was not possible. Results the study describes overall, beyond this receptor: VDJdb matching was skewed toward anti-spike CD8 responses and likely underestimated virus-specific expansions by missing private and CD4 specificities.

Library preparation employed 5' RACE. The run used a NextSeq 500. To correct for sequencing error and PCR bias, the TCR library protocol tagged individual cDNA molecules with unique molecular identifiers. Both TCR alpha and beta chains were sequenced, and tight co-correlation was observed between alpha and beta sequence abundances in each sample. As for the original processing: Decombinator V4 was used to perform V gene, J gene and CDR3 annotation of TCR sequences. Expanded TCRs were defined as changing significantly between any two time points under a Poisson model with p below 0.0001. Abundances of TCRs were expressed as counts per million after normalisation to the total number of TCRs sequenced in each sample. TRAV1-2 paired with TRAJ12, TRAJ20 or TRAJ33 defined MAIT TCRs, while TRAV10 paired with TRAJ18 defined iNKT TCRs. VDJdb, accessed 1 November 2021, was searched for CMV, EBV and SARS-CoV-2 annotated TCRs, with TCRs annotated for multiple antigens excluded. The public reads were reprocessed in TCRdb via fastp at Q25 and MiXCR, keeping in-frame beta chains. Here each entry gathers all rows of one CDR3 protein and keeps the most common genes and DNA. These V and J calls originate from TCRdb's pipeline instead of the authors' own analysis. The table for this sample lists about 31,000 distinct CDR3 sequences; about 6% of them were counted only once. In total, the top ten clones hold 5% to 5.5% of the sample.

The rearrangement joined TRBV28 to TRBJ1-1; the D gene cannot be named for sure. This clonotype was sampled from an adult who was a healthcare worker with PCR-confirmed SARS-CoV-2 infection or an uninfected control (not recorded which). The specimen sequenced was whole blood. Here is the DNA: TGTGCCAGCGGCCCCGGCTCCTTGGGCACTGAAGCTTTCTTT. Its translation is CASGPGSLGTEAFF.